This passage covers 27 T cell receptor beta chains from one sample sequenced in a study of T-cell reconstitution after alpha-beta-depleted transplantation in children. Library preparation (for TCRbeta) was performed with unique molecular identifiers. MiXCR, applied by TCRdb to the PCR reads, yields one record per CDR3 protein. This sample has 200,000 to 250,000 distinct CDR3 sequences, with under 8.5% found just once. The material sequenced was PBMCs, mostly from graft donor cells, taken 360 days after TCRalphabeta/CD19-depleted stem cell transplant. These receptors were taken from a male patient under 10 years old who had a stem cell transplant for acute myeloid leukemia, so the T cells may come from the graft donor.

The V and J genes are TRBV7-6 and TRBJ2-7; D possibly corresponds to TRBD2 (5 bases). Germline V CDR1 and CDR2: SGHVS, FNYEAQ. The CDR3 is made up of 15 amino acids. The germline V and J ends were trimmed by 1 base and 2 bases, with 12 bases remaining between them. CDR3: CASSLELAKAYEQYF. CDR3 DNA: TGTGCCAGCAGCTTAGAATTAGCGAAGGCCTACGAGCAGTACTTC.

The chain employs TRBV20-1 and TRBJ2-3; D call uncertain. In germline, CDR1 is DFQATT, CDR2 SNEGSKA (reference sequence). Trimming took off 4 bases at V and 4 bases at J, with 6 bases between the two ends. This CDR3 has 11 amino acids. The CDR3 protein is CSATISDTQYF. CDR3 sequence (DNA): TGCAGTGCTACTATATCAGATACGCAGTATTTT.

This clonotype was recorded a few times. The chain combines TRBV12-3 or TRBV12-4 with TRBJ2-1; D call uncertain. Trimming removed 1 base from V and 3 bases from J, with 13 bases in between. The CDR3 length is 16 residues. DNA of the CDR3: TGTGCCAGCAGTTTAGGGCGAGCGAGAGTCTACAATGAGCAGTTCTTC. Its translation is CASSLGRARVYNEQFF.

Concerning this clonotype: This sequence may be a read error, since a much larger clone differs from it by one base. This chain joins TRBV7-8 and TRBJ2-2, with TRBD1 matching over 12 bases. Losses at the gene ends were 2 bases for V and 6 bases for J; bases not matched to a gene: 13. Germline values: CDR1 SGHVS, CDR2 FQNEAQ. The CDR3 is 19 amino acids. As DNA, the CDR3 is TGTGCCAGCAGCTTACTTGGGACAGGGGGCGCACGGGGGTCCGGGGAGCTGTTTTTT. This codes for CASSLLGTGGARGSGELFF.

The rearrangement joins TRBV7-8 to TRBJ2-7, with 10 bases identical to TRBD1. This CDR3 is 17 amino acids long. The J segment lost 1 base and the V segment lost 1 base, leaving 7 bases of the junction unmatched. Germline V CDR1 and CDR2: SGHVS, FQNEAQ. The CDR3 region has the DNA TGTGCCAGCAGCTTAGACAGTTGGACAGGGGGTTCCTACGAGCAGTACTTC. Translation: CASSLDSWTGGSYEQYF.

This clonotype was counted only a few times. The rearrangement joins TRBV7-9 to TRBJ2-5; TRBD1 matches at 9 bases. The CDR3 covers 15 residues. Germline V gene lookup returns CDR1 SEHNR and CDR2 FQNEAQ (reference sequence). Unmatched junction bases numbered 7, after V lost 8 bases and J lost 0 bases. CDR3 in DNA: TGTGCCAGCCACGTACAGGGGGCTCACCAAGAGACCCAGTACTTC. As protein: CASHVQGAHQETQYF.

The J gene is TRBJ2-5, the V gene TRBV5-1; 9 bases fit TRBD1. The CDR3 runs 15 residues. Germline loops: CDR1 SGHRS, CDR2 YFSETQ. After removal of 7 bases from V and 5 bases from J, the junction contained 12 bases not matched to a gene. The CDR3 DNA sequence: TGCGCCAGCCTACTGACAGGGGGGAACATGGAGACCCAGTACTTC. This gives the protein CASLLTGGNMETQYF.

This clonotype was counted at least ten times. The rearrangement uses TRBV9 and TRBJ2-1; 7 bases line up with TRBD2. Losses at the gene ends were 3 bases for V and 5 bases for J; bases not matched to a gene: 11. Looked up from germline, CDR1 is SGDLS and CDR2 is YYNGEE. This CDR3 is built from 16 residues. CDR3 DNA: TGTGCCAGCAGCGCCCCCAAAGCGGGATTGGACAATGAGCAGTTCTTC. Residues: CASSAPKAGLDNEQFF.

This clonotype was picked up a small number of times. The chain's CDR3 is CASSRYQETQYF. The CDR3 DNA reads TGTGCCAGCAGCCGGTACCAAGAGACCCAGTACTTC. The chain has TRBV12-3 or TRBV12-4 and TRBJ2-5; D gene ambiguous. V gave up 6 bases and J gave up 0 bases, with 5 bases separating them. The CDR3 is 12 amino acids.

The chain joins TRBV12-5 to TRBJ2-5, with TRBD2 matching over 10 bases. CDR3 size: 17 residues. V gave up 0 bases and J gave up 4 bases; unmatched junction bases: 8. Germline CDR1 and CDR2: LGHNT and FRNRAP. The DNA of the CDR3 is TGTGCTAGTGGTTTGGTACTAGTTAGCGGGGGGTCAGAGACCCAGTACTTC. This encodes CASGLVLVSGGSETQYF.

V and J are TRBV28 and TRBJ2-1; weak D call: TRBD2 (6 bases). The V end was cut by 7 bases, the J end by 6 bases, with 19 bases between. Germline-derived CDR1 and CDR2 are MDHEN and SYDVKM. CDR3 length equals 15 residues. CDR3 sequence (DNA): TGTGCCAGCATCCCCTTTCCAGCGGGTACCAATGAGCAGTTCTTC. This gives the protein CASIPFPAGTNEQFF.

The V call is TRBV29-1, the J call TRBJ2-1; TRBD1 matches at 7 bases. The junction had 9 bases not matched to a gene; V was cut back by 6 bases and J by 4 bases. The CDR3 spans 14 residues. Germline V gene lookup returns CDR1 SQVTM and CDR2 ANQGSEA. The CDR3 DNA reads as TGCAGCGTGACTCAGGGGGTACGGTACAATGAGCAGTTCTTC. It translates to CSVTQGVRYNEQFF.

This clonotype has just a few counts. The gene calls are TRBV29-1 and TRBJ2-1; 16 bases are a match to TRBD2. This CDR3 comprises 17 residues. CDR1 SQVTM and CDR2 ANQGSEA come from the germline V gene. Losses at the gene ends were 3 bases for V and 0 bases for J; bases not matched to a gene: 2. CDR3 amino acids: CSVEGLAGGSSYNEQFF. The CDR3 nucleotides read TGCAGCGTTGAGGGACTAGCGGGAGGGAGCTCCTACAATGAGCAGTTCTTC.

In its sample, this clonotype was seen a few times. This sequence joins TRBV10-3 and TRBJ2-3; 14 bases agree with TRBD2. The V gene end was trimmed by 8 bases and the J gene end by 2 bases; junction bases not matched to a gene: 6. The CDR3 is 16 amino acids. In germline, CDR1 is ENHRY, CDR2 SYGVKD. DNA for the CDR3: TGTGCCATCTCGGGACTAGCGGGGGACCACACAGATACGCAGTATTTT. Translation gives CAISGLAGDHTDTQYF.

This clonotype was observed a handful of times. The DNA of the CDR3 is TGTGCCAGCAGCTTAGCCGTAAATAGCGGGAGGTTTGGTTCCTACGAGCAGTACTTC. This codes for CASSLAVNSGRFGSYEQYF. The V gene is TRBV7-2, the J gene TRBJ2-7, with 10 bases lining up with TRBD2. This CDR3 has 19 residues. Germline CDR1 reads SGHTA; CDR2 reads FQGNSA. V lost 0 bases and J lost 1; bases outside the gene matches: 12.

J is TRBJ2-1 and V is TRBV28; 7 bases are shared with TRBD2. The CDR3 loop spans 16 amino acids. Germline trimming cut 10 bases from V and 5 bases from J; bases unmatched to any gene: 17. CDR1 and CDR2 (germline): MDHEN, SYDVKM. This chain's CDR3 is CATRSRGLAGNNEQFF. CDR3 nucleotides: TGTGCCACCCGATCGAGAGGCTTAGCGGGTAACAATGAGCAGTTCTTC.

This clonotype came up a few times. The chain is built from TRBV5-1 and TRBJ2-7, with 9 bases lining up with TRBD1. CDR3 size: 15 residues. J lost 7 bases, V lost 0 bases, and 8 bases had no gene match. CDR1 SGHRS and CDR2 YFSETQ come from the germline V gene. The CDR3 spells CASSLEGTGFGEQYV. In DNA form, the CDR3 reads TGCGCCAGCAGCTTGGAAGGGACAGGGTTTGGAGAGCAGTACGTC.

This clonotype has more than one count but fewer than ten. The chain joins TRBV20-1 to TRBJ1-1; D unresolved. The CDR3 is 13 amino acids. Deletions cut 1 base from V and 0 bases from J, with 6 bases between. CDR1 is DFQATT and CDR2 is SNEGSKA in the germline V gene (reference sequence). The CDR3 protein is CSARASVNTEAFF. The CDR3 nucleotides are TGCAGTGCTAGAGCTTCAGTGAACACTGAAGCTTTCTTT.

This chain connects TRBV4-1 to TRBJ2-5; perhaps TRBD1 as D (7 bases). The CDR3 sequence is 13 residues long. CDR1 MGHRA and CDR2 YSYEKL come from the germline V gene. The germline V and J ends were trimmed by 1 base and 7 bases, with 10 bases remaining between them. The CDR3 loop is CASSQVQGGTQYF. The CDR3, as DNA: TGCGCCAGCAGCCAAGTCCAGGGGGGGACCCAGTACTTC.

In this sample, this clonotype turned up a few times. This chain connects TRBV4-3 to TRBJ2-7; 7 positions match TRBD1. The CDR3 loop spans 17 amino acids. Looked up from germline, CDR1 is LGHNA and CDR2 is YSLEER. Unmatched junction bases numbered 14, after V lost 0 bases and J lost 6 bases. Here the CDR3 reads CASSQELSTGRTGEQYF. The CDR3 region has the DNA TGCGCCAGCAGCCAAGAGTTATCGACAGGGAGAACTGGCGAGCAGTACTTC.

This clonotype occurred many times. The chain joins TRBV21-1 to TRBJ1-1. TRBV21-1 is a documented pseudogene. This CDR3 is 12 amino acids long. CDR3 loop: CASSNGRPEAFF. The CDR3 nucleotides read TGTGCCAGCAGCAACGGACGACCTGAAGCTTTCTTT.

This clonotype was recorded at least ten times. Compared with germline, one end of the junction differs, possibly owing to a read error. The chain couples TRBV7-2 to TRBJ2-1; 11 bases match TRBD2. Germline loops: CDR1 SGHTA, CDR2 FQGNSA. The length of the CDR3 is 14 residues. The CDR3 DNA follows: TGTGCCAGCAGTTTAGCGGGAGGGCCATCTGAGCAGTTCTTC. This sequence encodes CASSLAGGPSEQFF. Drawing the rest from reference TRBV7-2 and TRBJ2-1, the complete variable domain is GAGVSQSPSNKVTEKGKDVELRCDPISGHTALYWYRQSLGQGLEFLIYFQGNSAPDKSGLPSDRFSAERTGGSVSTLTIQRTQQEDSAVYLCASSLAGGPSEQFFGPGTRLTVL.

Concerning this clonotype itself: This likely comes from a read error, as the CDR3 has no conserved phenylalanine or tryptophan at its end. The gene calls are TRBV12-3 or TRBV12-4 and TRBJ2-1, with TRBD2 matching over 8 bases. The CDR3 contains 18 residues. Trimming took 5 bases from V and 7 from J; bases not matched to a gene: 19. CDR3 protein: CASSPSGAGGQIRNEQFL. The CDR3, as DNA: TGTGCCAGCAGTCCGTCCGGGGCGGGAGGTCAAATCAGGAATGAGCAGTTCTTG.

This clonotype appeared many times. V is TRBV12-3 or TRBV12-4 and J is TRBJ1-1; D not resolved. The CDR3 runs 14 residues. The ends were cut back, 6 bases at V and 3 bases at J, with 14 bases in the middle. The CDR3 DNA follows: TGTGCCAGCAGGCCGGTCCAAGGGTACACTGAAGCTTTCTTT. Protein product: CASRPVQGYTEAFF.

This clonotype was counted many times. The chain employs TRBV12-3 or TRBV12-4 and TRBJ1-1; 9 bases match TRBD1. The CDR3 length is 14 residues. V lost 6 bases and J lost 7; bases outside the gene matches: 9. CDR3 amino acids: CASSLWTGDIEAFF. CDR3 nucleotide sequence: TGTGCCAGCAGCCTCTGGACAGGGGATATTGAAGCTTTCTTT.

This clonotype was recorded many times. The rearrangement joins TRBV5-1 to TRBJ2-1; D is perhaps TRBD2 (5 bases). The CDR3 extends over 16 amino acids. Between the trimmed V and J ends, which lost 0 bases and 0 bases, there was a span of 10 bases. Germline values: CDR1 SGHRS, CDR2 YFSETQ. CDR3 DNA sequence: TGCGCCAGCAGCTTGGGAGGGAGCTTCTCCTACAATGAGCAGTTCTTC. It codes for CASSLGGSFSYNEQFF.

This clonotype was counted ten times or more. The rearrangement uses TRBV27 and TRBJ2-7; 9 bases line up with TRBD1. CDR3 size: 14 residues. V lost 10 bases and J lost 4; bases outside the gene matches: 11. Germline V gene lookup returns CDR1 MNHEY and CDR2 SMNVEV (reference sequence). CDR3 nucleotide sequence: TGTGCCACCCCGACAGGGGGTATTCATTACGAGCAGTACGTC. Encoded protein: CATPTGGIHYEQYV.